The rows below give T cell receptor beta chains drawn from one sample of a study of response to subunit inactivated influenza vaccine. TCRdb recomputed calls from the RT-PCR reads with MiXCR, one row per CDR3 protein. The table lists more than 700,000 distinct CDR3 sequences, 21% of them singletons. Here the sequenced sample was PBMCs from blood, taken about 5 days after vaccination. These receptors came from a man aged 45 to 65 who received an inactivated influenza vaccine. The conserved cysteine and the conserved F or W are not part of the CDR3 here.

v_gene	j_gene	CDR3aa
TRBV4-2	TRBJ1-4	ASSQVGQGREKLF
TRBV29-1	TRBJ2-7	SVTGSGYEQY
TRBV29-1	TRBJ2-7	SVVAGGGYEQY
TRBV12-3/TRBV12-4	TRBJ2-7	ASSSPSTGSHEQY
TRBV6-5	TRBJ2-3	ASSNFLAGVDTDTQY
TRBV6-5	TRBJ2-6	VTQTGANVLT
TRBV20-1	TRBJ1-6	SARDPGQPRFETPLH
TRBV18	TRBJ2-5	ASSPLDRGETQY
TRBV21-1	TRBJ2-1	ASSKVRLAANEQF
TRBV5-1	TRBJ2-7	ASSLTSGPYEQY
TRBV20-1	TRBJ2-7	SADGHGTPSYEQY
TRBV5-1	TRBJ2-3	ASRPGTSGSTDTQY
TRBV25-1	TRBJ1-1	ASSGGWVTEAF
TRBV7-9	TRBJ2-3	ASSQPDRSQY
TRBV10-3	TRBJ1-1	AISESGPMNTEAF
TRBV11-2	TRBJ2-5	ASGTGTAKGTQY
TRBV10-3	TRBJ2-7	AISESGGREQY
TRBV6-1	TRBJ1-4	ASSRGQGGTNEKLF
TRBV20-1	TRBJ2-6	SAQSGQGNPSGANVLT
TRBV24-1	TRBJ2-7	ATTYEQY
TRBV20-1	TRBJ2-7	SARGRGTYEQY
TRBV5-6	TRBJ2-5	ASSLGTGGSAQY
TRBV12-3/TRBV12-4	TRBJ1-4	ASSSLYRATNEKLF
TRBV7-2	TRBJ2-7	ASSYNAGFDEQY
TRBV5-1	TRBJ2-1	ASSLLFSSYNEQF
TRBV12-3/TRBV12-4	TRBJ2-7	ASNPSGGSYEQY
TRBV6-1	TRBJ2-3	ASSRRDRGRDTQY
TRBV29-1	TRBJ1-3	SVLLSSGNTIY
TRBV7-3	TRBJ2-5	ASSLTHGQGLETQY
TRBV20-1	TRBJ1-2	SARVWGIGYGYT
TRBV9	TRBJ1-5	ASSVGVGPEQPQH
TRBV7-9	TRBJ1-2	ASSESGTGDGYT
TRBV10-3	TRBJ2-7	AISRTENEQY
TRBV5-1	TRBJ1-2	ASSSEGQGIGGYT
TRBV29-1	TRBJ2-7	SVVWRAAYEQY
TRBV10-3	TRBJ2-5	AISGTDQETQY
TRBV28	TRBJ2-5	ASGGGGETQY
TRBV29-1	TRBJ2-5	SGLSGTKTQY
TRBV5-1	TRBJ1-1	ASGQRGNTEAF
TRBV7-2	TRBJ2-2	ASSPPDRAGELF
TRBV4-1	TRBJ1-2	ASSQGDRGLTNGYT
TRBV28	TRBJ2-7	ASTEQGFRY
TRBV9	TRBJ2-6	ASSSRRNSGANVLT
TRBV9	TRBJ2-7	ASSVEPGQGSYEQY
TRBV5-5	TRBJ1-1	ASTEHTEAF
TRBV15	TRBJ2-3	ATSRVGGGGTDTQY
TRBV7-6	TRBJ2-1	ASSFGGTGINEQF
TRBV4-1	TRBJ2-1	ASSQVAQTGQF
TRBV3-1	TRBJ2-7	ASSQVQGGAYEQY
TRBV27	TRBJ2-1	ASSFGGGRYNEQF
TRBV20-1	TRBJ2-5	SASTSGLQETQY
TRBV10-3	TRBJ2-5	AIRRDKIQETQY
TRBV7-9	TRBJ2-1	ASSPPGGNYNEQF
TRBV15	TRBJ1-6	ATSRSTPGYNSPLH
TRBV11-2	TRBJ1-2	ASSLGQGAGYT
TRBV3-1	TRBJ2-1	ASSDPDVLDNEQF
TRBV7-4	TRBJ1-5	ASSFLGQGAPNQPQH
TRBV11-2	TRBJ2-4	ASSEVPGSKNIQY